Below, 31 T cell receptor beta chains from the same sample are listed, as sequenced in a study of blood T cells in healthy people across ages (dated by TCRdb to about 2015). Libraries were constructed by 5' RACE. Data came from an Illumina HiSeq 2500. The second PCR ran for roughly 7 to 11 cycles and used a J-beta primer mix along with a sample-barcoded 5' primer. TCRdb took the public reads, trimmed them with fastp at Q25, ran MiXCR for clone calling and kept in-frame beta chains. Records with the same CDR3 protein are collapsed into one entry carrying the most frequent genes and DNA. For this sample the table gives 1.4 million to 1.5 million distinct CDR3 sequences, of which around two fifths were detected only once. The ten largest account for 7.9% of the sample. The sequenced sample consisted of blood. The receptors were sampled from a woman between 18 and 29 years old in good health.

The chain recombines TRBV10-2 with TRBJ2-5, with unresolved D. The J call may not be correct, given that the DNA end is closer to TRBJ2-7. The CDR3 covers 12 residues. CDR1 and CDR2 from the germline V gene are WSHSY and SAAADI. The CDR3 protein is CASRGYESEQYF. CDR3 bases: TGCGCCAGCAGGGGGTATGAATCCGAGCAGTACTTC.

Only a few counts were recorded for this clonotype. The chain carries TRBV7-9 and TRBJ2-1; TRBD2 might be the D (5 bases). The germline CDR1 and CDR2 sequences are SEHNR and FQNEAQ (reference sequence). CDR3 length: 16 residues. V lost 3 bases and J lost 0, with 12 bases in between. The CDR3, as DNA: TGTGCCAGCAGCTTCGGACTGCCCGACTCCTACAATGAGCAGTTCTTC. Translating it yields CASSFGLPDSYNEQFF. Full variable domain (remainder filled in from reference TRBV7-9 and TRBJ2-1): DTGVSQNPRHKITKRGQNVTFRCDPISEHNRLYWYRQTLGQGPEFLTYFQNEAQLEKSRLLSDRFSAERPKGSFSTLEIQRTEQGDSAMYLCASSFGLPDSYNEQFFGPGTRLTVL.

A few counts support this clonotype. The CDR3 bases are TGCGCCAGCAGCCAACCGGCCCAGCGGGGAAAGAACAATGAGCAGTTCTTC. Its protein product is CASSQPAQRGKNNEQFF. The chain links TRBV4-1 to TRBJ2-1, with 7 bases aligning to TRBD2. The CDR3 is made up of 17 amino acids. CDR1 MGHRA and CDR2 YSYEKL come from the germline V gene. V lost 2 bases, J lost 5 bases, and 12 bases stayed unmatched.

This clonotype was observed a few times. The chain is built from TRBV7-8 and TRBJ2-5; D not resolved. Trimming took 7 bases from V and 2 from J, leaving 11 bases between them. Per the germline V gene, CDR1 is SGHVS and CDR2 is FQNEAQ. This CDR3 region has 13 residues. CDR3 protein: CASKLSQQETQYF. In DNA form, the CDR3 reads TGTGCCAGCAAGTTAAGCCAACAAGAGACCCAGTACTTC.

A few counts support this clonotype. The genes are TRBV4-1 and TRBJ2-2, with TRBD2 matching over 13 bases. Germline CDR1 and CDR2: MGHRA and YSYEKL. This CDR3 region has 17 residues. With V trimmed by 4 bases and J by 6 bases, 8 bases remained unmatched. CDR3 in amino acids: CASSRKLAGGPSGELFF. The CDR3 coding sequence is TGCGCCAGCAGCCGCAAACTAGCGGGAGGGCCCTCCGGGGAGCTGTTTTTT.

The chain employs TRBV20-1 and TRBJ1-4; D unresolved. The CDR3 spans 12 residues. Trimming left V 7 bases short and J 10 bases short, with 16 bases between. CDR1 is DFQATT, CDR2 SNEGSKA, per germline (reference sequence). In DNA, the CDR3 is TGCAGTGTAGGACTACCACTCGGAAAACTGTTTTTT. Translation: CSVGLPLGKLFF.

The chain is built from TRBV9 and TRBJ2-1; 8 nucleotides match TRBD2. The CDR3 consists of 15 residues. V dropped 1 base and J dropped 3; count of bases not matched to a gene: 3. In germline, CDR1 is SGDLS, CDR2 YYNGEE. The CDR3 coding sequence is TGTGCCAGCAGCGTATTCAGCGGGAGCTACAATGAGCAGTTCTTC. Translation gives CASSVFSGSYNEQFF.

The chain recombines TRBV6-5 with TRBJ2-1, with a possible D match to TRBD2 (6 bases). The V and J ends lost 5 bases and 10 bases respectively, with 21 bases between them. The CDR3 is made up of 15 amino acids. Germline values: CDR1 MNHEY, CDR2 SVGAGI. The CDR3 DNA reads TGTGCCAGCAGTCTATTCCGGGACTTGGCAACCGAGCAGTTCTTC. This gives the protein CASSLFRDLATEQFF.

This clonotype has just a few counts. This chain uses TRBV3-1 with TRBJ1-6; D is undetermined. The CDR3 loop spans 16 amino acids. V lost 1 base and J 9 bases, leaving 16 bases between the germline ends. Germline V gene sequence: CDR1 LGHDT, CDR2 YNNKEL (reference sequence). CDR3 sequence reads: CASSQGSMGFGSPLHF. CDR3 bases: TGTGCCAGCAGCCAAGGCAGCATGGGTTTCGGTTCACCCCTCCACTTT. Full variable domain (rest looked up from reference TRBV3-1 and TRBJ1-6): DTAVSQTPKYLVTQMGNDKSIKCEQNLGHDTMYWYKQDSKKFLKIMFSYNNKELIINETVPNRFSPKSPDKAHLNLHINSLELGDSAVYFCASSQGSMGFGSPLHFGNGTRLTVT.

The chain recombines TRBV20-1 with TRBJ2-2; no clear D gene. With 3 bases removed from V and 4 bases from J, the gap between germline ends came to 12 bases. This CDR3 region has 14 residues. The germline V gene has CDR1 DFQATT and CDR2 SNEGSKA (reference sequence). The CDR3 DNA reads TGCAGTGCTAGTCTCGGGCCGGCCACCGGGGAGCTGTTTTTT. It codes for CSASLGPATGELFF.

The J gene is TRBJ2-7, the V gene TRBV28; D possibly corresponds to TRBD2 (5 bases). The CDR3 consists of 12 residues. V lost 5 bases to trimming and J lost 7 bases, with 12 bases between them. Looked up from germline, CDR1 is MDHEN and CDR2 is SYDVKM. The CDR3 spells CASSPPQREQYF. CDR3 coding DNA: TGTGCCAGCAGTCCACCCCAGCGGGAGCAGTACTTC.

This clonotype showed up just a few times. The chain couples TRBV10-3 to TRBJ2-7; D might be TRBD2 (6 bases). Trimming shortened V by 6 bases and J by 9 bases, and 12 bases separated the two germline ends. The CDR3 length is 11 residues. Germline V gene data show CDR1 as ENHRY and CDR2 as SYGVKD. The CDR3 nucleotides are TGTGCCATCAGCGATACGCGGGGGCAGTACTTC. Translated, it gives CAISDTRGQYF.

This clonotype was seen a single time. The gene calls are TRBV12-3 or TRBV12-4 and TRBJ2-1; no definite D call. This CDR3 spans 12 amino acids. V lost 3 bases and J lost 9, with 9 bases in between. The CDR3 region has the DNA TGTGCCAGCAGTTTCCAGTGGAGTGAGCAGTTCTTC. Amino acids: CASSFQWSEQFF.

Only one count was recorded for this clonotype. This rearrangement joins TRBV30 to TRBJ1-2; D gene uncertain. CDR1 and CDR2 from the germline V gene are GTSNPN and SVGIG (reference sequence). The V and J ends lost 4 bases and 2 bases respectively, with 17 bases between them. There are 15 residues in the CDR3. CDR3 loop: CAWTGEVKENYGYTF. In DNA, the CDR3 is TGTGCCTGGACCGGAGAGGTTAAGGAGAACTATGGCTACACCTTC.

V usage is TRBV19 and J usage is TRBJ2-1; D is unresolved. Trimming took 10 bases from V and 8 from J, leaving 12 bases between them. The CDR3 is made up of 11 amino acids. Germline values: CDR1 LNHDA, CDR2 SQIVND (reference sequence). CDR3 loop: CATNPGDEQFF. CDR3 nucleotides: TGTGCCACCAATCCTGGGGATGAGCAGTTCTTC.

The CDR3 sequence: CASSISGGVNTGELFF. The CDR3 DNA reads TGTGCCAGCAGCATAAGCGGGGGGGTAAACACCGGGGAGCTGTTTTTT. The chain links TRBV9 to TRBJ2-2, with 10 nucleotides matching TRBD2. V shed 4 bases and J 2 bases; nucleotides not matched to a gene: 5. Germline CDR1 SGDLS, CDR2 YYNGEE. The CDR3 loop spans 16 amino acids.

This clonotype was detected only once. The chain links TRBV20-1 to TRBJ2-1; the match to TRBD2 covers 13 bases. Per the germline V gene, CDR1 is DFQATT and CDR2 is SNEGSKA (reference sequence). Germline trimming cut 5 bases from V and 8 bases from J; bases unmatched to any gene: 12. This CDR3 region has 16 residues. The CDR3, as DNA: TGCAGTGCTCGGGGGACTAGCGGGGAAGAGTTCTATGAGCAGTTCTTC. Translation gives CSARGTSGEEFYEQFF.

This clonotype was seen a few times. This sequence joins TRBV7-2 and TRBJ2-7; 11 bases agree with TRBD2. Near its end, the DNA agrees better with TRBJ2-5, so the J call may be wrong. The CDR3 runs to 15 residues. Germline V gene sequence: CDR1 SGHTA, CDR2 FQGNSA. The CDR3 nucleotides are TGTGCCAGCAGCCGGGGGACTAGCGGAAGGGAGACCCAGTACTTC. It specifies CASSRGTSGRETQYF.

The chain uses TRBV4-1 and TRBJ2-7; D unclear. The V end was cut by 0 bases, the J end by 3 bases, with 12 bases between. The CDR3 consists of 15 residues. Germline CDR1 reads MGHRA; CDR2 reads YSYEKL. DNA of the CDR3: TGCGCCAGCAGCCAAGAGAAGTACAGCTACTACGAGCAGTACTTC. It is translated as CASSQEKYSYYEQYF.

CDR3 bases: TGTGCCAGCAGTTACTCGAGGGGCGGACTAGCCAAAAACATTCAGTACTTC. As protein: CASSYSRGGLAKNIQYF. The rearrangement joins TRBV6-6 to TRBJ2-4, with D perhaps matching TRBD1 or TRBD2 (5 bases each). Looked up from germline, CDR1 is MNHNY and CDR2 is SVGAGI (reference sequence). The CDR3 is made up of 17 amino acids. V was clipped by 0 bases and J by 0 bases, with 12 bases between them.

The J gene is TRBJ1-2, the V gene TRBV3-1; a weak D match, TRBD1 (6 bases). CDR1 and CDR2 (germline): LGHDT, YNNKEL (reference sequence). V dropped 4 bases and J dropped 2 bases, with 17 bases sitting between them. This CDR3 is built from 16 residues. The CDR3, as DNA: TGTGCCAGCAGCCGGAGGGGGGGGGAGGGAAACTATGGCTACACCTTC. The encoded protein is CASSRRGGEGNYGYTF. The full variable domain, its missing parts supplied by reference TRBV3-1 and TRBJ1-2, is DTAVSQTPKYLVTQMGNDKSIKCEQNLGHDTMYWYKQDSKKFLKIMFSYNNKELIINETVPNRFSPKSPDKAHLNLHINSLELGDSAVYFCASSRRGGEGNYGYTFGSGTRLTVV.

The chain has TRBV6-1 and TRBJ1-6; D gene uncertain. The ends were cut back, 4 bases at V and 9 bases at J, with 16 bases in the middle. This CDR3 comprises 15 residues. CDR1 and CDR2 from the germline V gene are MNHNS and SASEGT. CDR3 protein: CASSVTGYLGSPLHF. The DNA for the CDR3 is TGTGCCAGCAGTGTAACGGGATATTTAGGTTCACCCCTCCACTTT.

About this clonotype: It may be a read error: a sequence one base away is much more abundant. The chain employs TRBV29-1 and TRBJ2-7, with TRBD2 identical over 10 bases. The CDR3 sequence is 15 residues long. The J segment lost 7 bases and the V segment lost 6 bases, leaving 15 bases of the junction unmatched. Germline V gives CDR1 SQVTM, CDR2 ANQGSEA. The CDR3 DNA sequence: TGCAGCGTCTCTCCAGCGGGAGGGCCTAGAGATGAGCAGTACTTC. This sequence encodes CSVSPAGGPRDEQYF.

The chain uses TRBV21-1 and TRBJ2-5; the table's D gene call, TRBD1, was not cross checked with the DNA. The DNA matches TRBJ2-7 better at its end, which makes the J call doubtful. TRBV21-1 has pseudogene status. The CDR3 runs to 16 residues. The CDR3 reads CASSKIERTGGYEQYF. The CDR3 DNA is TGTGCCAGCAGCAAAATTGAGAGGACAGGGGGCTACGAGCAGTACTTC.

The table lists this clonotype with a count of one. The rearrangement links TRBV6-5 to TRBJ2-1; D perhaps matches TRBD2 (5 bases). Between the trimmed V and J ends, which lost 0 bases and 7 bases, there was a span of 13 bases. CDR1 is MNHEY and CDR2 is SVGAGI in the germline V gene. There are 15 residues in the CDR3. The CDR3 sequence is CASSYSLLAGNEQFF. CDR3 nucleotides: TGTGCCAGCAGTTACTCTCTGCTAGCTGGGAATGAGCAGTTCTTC.

The CDR3 protein is CSARGGTVPYEQYF. CDR3 DNA sequence: TGCAGTGCTAGAGGGGGGACAGTTCCCTACGAGCAGTACTTC. The genes are TRBV20-1 and TRBJ2-7; 7 nucleotides match TRBD1. Per germline, CDR1 DFQATT and CDR2 SNEGSKA (reference sequence). The CDR3 totals 14 residues. Trimming removed 1 base from V and 2 bases from J; junction bases left unmatched: 5.

The chain carries TRBV3-1 and TRBJ2-3, with 9 positions matching TRBD2. The germline V gene has CDR1 LGHDT and CDR2 YNNKEL (reference sequence). This CDR3 has 20 amino acids. J was trimmed by 1 base and V by 2 bases; bases with no gene match: 16. The chain's CDR3 is CASSQPRGGGDRGRTDTQYF. The CDR3 DNA sequence: TGTGCCAGCAGCCAACCTCGGGGCGGGGGGGACCGAGGTCGCACAGATACGCAGTATTTT.

The V gene is TRBV6-5, the J gene TRBJ2-1, with D perhaps matching TRBD1 (6 bases). V shed 4 bases and J shed 9 bases, with 10 bases lying between them. The CDR3 has 12 residues. Germline V gene lookup returns CDR1 MNHEY and CDR2 SVGAGI. The CDR3 DNA reads as TGTGCCAGCAGTTCGCTCAGGGGTGAGCAGTTCTTC. Translating gives CASSSLRGEQFF.

A word on this clonotype: A read error may produce the germline difference seen at one junction end. This chain joins TRBV4-1 and TRBJ1-2; 7 positions match TRBD1. The CDR3 consists of 15 residues. Germline V lookup: CDR1 MGHRA, CDR2 YSYEKL. CDR3 residues: CASSQVGGQNYGHTF. CDR3 bases: TGCGCCAGCAGCCAAGTAGGGGGACAGAACTATGGCCACACCTTC.

This clonotype was picked up a small number of times. The chain couples TRBV12-3 or TRBV12-4 to TRBJ2-5, with D tentatively TRBD2 (5 bases). The CDR3 length is 22 residues. V was cut by 6 bases and J by 4 bases, with 39 bases left in between. The CDR3 protein is CASSPDPRSTEDSGIEGETQYF. The DNA of the CDR3 is TGTGCCAGCAGCCCCGACCCACGGAGTACAGAGGACTCGGGAATAGAGGGAGAGACCCAGTACTTC.

V is TRBV4-2 and J is TRBJ1-2; 10 bases are shared with TRBD1. CDR1 and CDR2 from the germline V gene are LGHNA and YNFKEQ. The CDR3 covers 15 residues. J lost 4 bases, V lost 1 base, and 3 bases had no gene match. The CDR3: CASSQGDRGIYGYTF. The DNA for the CDR3 is TGTGCCAGCAGCCAAGGGGACAGGGGTATCTATGGCTACACCTTC.